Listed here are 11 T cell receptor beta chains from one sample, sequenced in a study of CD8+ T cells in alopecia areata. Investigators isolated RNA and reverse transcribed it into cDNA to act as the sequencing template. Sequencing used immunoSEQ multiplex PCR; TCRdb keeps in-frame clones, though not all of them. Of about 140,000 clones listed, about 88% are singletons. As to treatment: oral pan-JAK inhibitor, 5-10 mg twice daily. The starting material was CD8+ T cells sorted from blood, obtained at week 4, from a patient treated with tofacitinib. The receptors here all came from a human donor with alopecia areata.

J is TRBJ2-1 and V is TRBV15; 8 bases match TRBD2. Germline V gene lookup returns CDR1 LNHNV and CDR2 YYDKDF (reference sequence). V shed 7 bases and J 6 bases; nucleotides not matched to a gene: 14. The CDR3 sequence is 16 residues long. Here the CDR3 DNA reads TGTGCCACCACCCTGACTAGCGCCGGAAGGGGCAATGAGCAGTTCTTC. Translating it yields CATTLTSAGRGNEQFF. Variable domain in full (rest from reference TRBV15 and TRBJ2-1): DAMVIQNPRYQVTQFGKPVTLSCSQTLNHNVMYWYQQKSSQAPKLLFHYYDKDFNNEADTPDNFQSRRPNTSFCFLDIRSPGLGDTAMYLCATTLTSAGRGNEQFFGPGTRLTVL.

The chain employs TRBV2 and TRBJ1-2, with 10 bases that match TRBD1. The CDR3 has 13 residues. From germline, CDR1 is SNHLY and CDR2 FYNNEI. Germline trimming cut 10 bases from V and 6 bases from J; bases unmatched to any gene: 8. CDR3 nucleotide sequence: TGTGCCACCGAGACAGGGGGCGATGATGGCTACACCTTC. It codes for CATETGGDDGYTF.

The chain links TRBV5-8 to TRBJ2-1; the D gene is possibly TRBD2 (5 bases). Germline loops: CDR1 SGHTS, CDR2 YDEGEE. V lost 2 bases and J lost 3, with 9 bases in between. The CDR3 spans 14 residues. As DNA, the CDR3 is TGTGCCAGCAGCTTTGCGGGTCGCTACAATGAGCAGTTCTTC. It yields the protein CASSFAGRYNEQFF. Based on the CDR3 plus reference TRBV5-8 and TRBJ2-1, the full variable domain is EAGVTQSPTHLIKTRGQQATLRCSPISGHTSVYWYQQALGLGLQFLLWYDEGEERNRGNFPPRFSGRQFPNYSSELNVNALELEDSALYLCASSFAGRYNEQFFGPGTRLTVL.

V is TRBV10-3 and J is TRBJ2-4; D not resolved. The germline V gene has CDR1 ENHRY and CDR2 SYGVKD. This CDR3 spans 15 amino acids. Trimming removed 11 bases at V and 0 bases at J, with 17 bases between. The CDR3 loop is CACPCVERAKNIQYF. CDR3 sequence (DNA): TGTGCCTGCCCCTGCGTGGAGAGAGCCAAAAACATTCAGTACTTC.

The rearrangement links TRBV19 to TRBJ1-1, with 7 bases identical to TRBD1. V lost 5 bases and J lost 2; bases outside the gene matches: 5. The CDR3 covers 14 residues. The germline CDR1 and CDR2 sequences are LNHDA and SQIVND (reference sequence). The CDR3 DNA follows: TGTGCCAGTAGTTGGGGGACAGCTAACACTGAAGCTTTCTTT. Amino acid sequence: CASSWGTANTEAFF. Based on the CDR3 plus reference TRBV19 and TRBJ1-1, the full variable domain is DGGITQSPKYLFRKEGQNVTLSCEQNLNHDAMYWYRQDPGQGLRLIYYSQIVNDFQKGDIAEGYSVSREKKESFPLTVTSAQKNPTAFYLCASSWGTANTEAFFGQGTRLTVV.

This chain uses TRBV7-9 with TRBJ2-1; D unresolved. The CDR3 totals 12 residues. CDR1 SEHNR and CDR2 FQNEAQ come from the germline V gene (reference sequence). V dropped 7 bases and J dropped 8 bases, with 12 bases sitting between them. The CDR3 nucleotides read TGTGCCAGCACCCCTCGCCCCGATGAGCAGTTCTTC. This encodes CASTPRPDEQFF.

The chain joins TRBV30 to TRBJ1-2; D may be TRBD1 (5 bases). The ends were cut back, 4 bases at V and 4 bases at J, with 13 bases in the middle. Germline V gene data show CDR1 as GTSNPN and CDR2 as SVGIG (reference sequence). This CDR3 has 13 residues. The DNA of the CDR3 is TGTGCCTGGAAGGCGGGGGGGATCTATGGCTACACCTTC. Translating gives CAWKAGGIYGYTF. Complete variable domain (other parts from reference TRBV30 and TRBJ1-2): SQTIHQWPATLVQPVGSPLSLECTVEGTSNPNLYWYRQAAGRGLQLLFYSVGIGQISSEVPQNLSASRPQDRQFILSSKKLLLSDSGFYLCAWKAGGIYGYTFGSGTRLTVV.

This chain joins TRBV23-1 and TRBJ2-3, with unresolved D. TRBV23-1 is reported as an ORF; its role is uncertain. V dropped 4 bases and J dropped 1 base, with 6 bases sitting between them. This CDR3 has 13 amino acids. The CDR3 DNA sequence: TGCGCCAGCAGTCCCCCGGGCACAGATACGCAGTATTTT. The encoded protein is CASSPPGTDTQYF.

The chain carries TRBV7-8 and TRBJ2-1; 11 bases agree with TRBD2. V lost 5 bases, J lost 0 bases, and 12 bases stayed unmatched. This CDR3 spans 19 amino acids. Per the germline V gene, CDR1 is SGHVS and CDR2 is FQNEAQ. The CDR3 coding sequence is TGTGCCAGCAGCGATACTAGCGGGAGTCTTTCCATCTCCTACAATGAGCAGTTCTTC. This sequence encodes CASSDTSGSLSISYNEQFF.

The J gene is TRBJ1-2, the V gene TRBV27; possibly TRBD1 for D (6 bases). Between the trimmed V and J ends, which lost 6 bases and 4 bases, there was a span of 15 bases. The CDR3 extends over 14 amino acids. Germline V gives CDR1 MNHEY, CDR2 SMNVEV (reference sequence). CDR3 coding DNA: TGTGCCAGCAGCCAGGGGTTCGGCGGCTATGGCTACACCTTC. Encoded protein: CASSQGFGGYGYTF.

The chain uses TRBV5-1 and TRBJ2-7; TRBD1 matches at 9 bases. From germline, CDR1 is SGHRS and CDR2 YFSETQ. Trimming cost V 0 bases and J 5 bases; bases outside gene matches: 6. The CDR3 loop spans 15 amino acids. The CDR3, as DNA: TGCGCCAGCAGCTTGGGAGGGACAGGGTCCGACGAGCAGTACTTC. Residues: CASSLGGTGSDEQYF. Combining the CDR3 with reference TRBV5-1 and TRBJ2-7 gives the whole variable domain KAGVTQTPRYLIKTRGQQVTLSCSPISGHRSVSWYQQTPGQGLQFLFEYFSETQRNKGNFPGRFSGRQFSNSRSEMNVSTLELGDSALYLCASSLGGTGSDEQYFGPGTRLTVT.